This is a list of T cell receptor beta chains from one sample in a study of cytomegalovirus exposure and HLA in healthy donors. The data were produced by immunoSEQ multiplex PCR, yet TCRdb's version contains in-frame clones alone and is incomplete. The repertoire has approximately 100,000 clones, about 94% of them found once; the top ten carry approximately 1%. The sample comprised PBMCs. These TCRs come from a woman aged 30 to 39 in good health and CMV-seropositive. Each CDR3 is given without its conserved first and last residue. Fields, in order: V gene, J gene, CDR3 protein.

TRBV2,TRBJ1-5,ASRDAGGQGSNQPQH
TRBV11-2,TRBJ2-7,ASSWGVGDYEQY
TRBV27,TRBJ2-1,ASTLRPDRGGGNEQF
TRBV28,TRBJ2-7,ASSAGQARSYEQY
TRBV18,TRBJ1-5,ASSGQGSNQPQH
TRBV25-1,TRBJ2-3,ASSPGRDTQY
TRBV28,TRBJ2-3,ASSWGRGPLSQY
TRBV27,TRBJ2-3,ASSLLGVGDTQY
TRBV5-1,TRBJ2-7,ASSLSTLSGRGYEQY
TRBV7-9,TRBJ2-7,ASSFPPAYEQY
TRBV6-6,TRBJ2-7,AGGGGIETAYEQY
TRBV28,TRBJ1-5,ASSPPGRVQPQH
TRBV2,TRBJ2-7,ASSAGAYEQY
TRBV28,TRBJ2-3,ASIPQIGTDEDTQY
TRBV19,TRBJ2-2,ASSLPQGTNTGELF
TRBV6-5,TRBJ2-1,ASSQWGLAGPEQF
TRBV2,TRBJ2-4,ASSESSGRILGKNIQY
TRBV28,TRBJ2-5,ASSSTGTAHPGTQY
TRBV6-5,TRBJ2-1,ASSYRGNPYNEQF
TRBV28,TRBJ1-1,ASSFSQSKAF
TRBV7-2,TRBJ2-7,ASSLTSAYEQY
TRBV6-6,TRBJ1-1,ASSSEDGNTEAF
TRBV30,TRBJ1-5,AWSVLDRPRRGNQPQH
TRBV27,TRBJ2-7,ASRLNQGPSYEQY
TRBV28,TRBJ1-4,ASSFNPQAPGQKLF
TRBV18,TRBJ2-1,ASSLQGYEQF
TRBV18,TRBJ1-4,ASSPRLGQIATNEKLF
TRBV28,TRBJ2-1,ASSLAWAGESSYNEQF
TRBV27,TRBJ2-2,ASSLVSVGLNTGELF
TRBV28,TRBJ2-3,ASSLWRQPPDTQY
TRBV5-1,TRBJ2-7,ASSLGTPFSYEQY
TRBV5-1,TRBJ1-3,ASSLVGSSGNTIY
TRBV29-1,TRBJ2-1,SVEYPSYNEQF
TRBV5-1,TRBJ2-7,ASSLGLAGEYEQY
TRBV30,TRBJ1-2,AWSVGVGDNAYGYT